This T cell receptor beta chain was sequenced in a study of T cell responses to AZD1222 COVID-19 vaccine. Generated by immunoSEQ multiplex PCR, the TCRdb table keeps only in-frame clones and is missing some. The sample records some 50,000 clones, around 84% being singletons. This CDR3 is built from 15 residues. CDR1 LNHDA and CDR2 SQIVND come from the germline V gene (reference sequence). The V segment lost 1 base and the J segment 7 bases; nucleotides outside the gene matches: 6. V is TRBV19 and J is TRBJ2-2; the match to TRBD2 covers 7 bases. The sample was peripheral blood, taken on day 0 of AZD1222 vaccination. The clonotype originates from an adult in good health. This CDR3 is CASSIAAGVSGELFF. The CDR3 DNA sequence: TGTGCCAGTAGTATAGCGGCGGGAGTAAGCGGGGAGCTGTTTTTT.